This T cell receptor beta chain was captured by sequencing in a study of technical replicates of blood from several donors. Clones were sequenced by immunoSEQ multiplex PCR, and TCRdb holds only the in-frame ones, with some missing. The sample has 70,000 to 95,000 clones; roughly 94% are singletons. The CDR3 length is 15 residues. Trimming removed 2 bases from V and 2 bases from J; junction bases left unmatched: 2. Germline values: CDR1 SGHRS, CDR2 YFSETQ. The chain employs TRBV5-1 and TRBJ2-1; 9 bases fit TRBD1. The source of this sequence is a human donor in good health. Sequences were obtained from T cells isolated from PBMCs. The CDR3, as DNA: TGCGCCAGCAGCTTTGGACAGGGGACCTACAATGAGCAGTTCTTC. Amino acids: CASSFGQGTYNEQFF.